This T cell receptor beta chain originates from a study of blood T cell repertoires in COVID-19. Study information: The United States, Italy and Spain supplied acute and convalescent COVID-19 samples. PBMCs, B-cell-depleted T cells, or T cells provided the cDNA or gDNA that made up the material.

This clone has more than one count but fewer than ten. In germline, CDR1 is SGHKS, CDR2 YYEKEE (reference sequence). The CDR3 spans 16 residues. The V end lost 4 bases, the J end lost 6 bases, and 19 bases lay between the germline ends. Participants were aged about 18 to 89 years, lived in under 30 US areas, and enrolled virtually. Clones were read by immunoSEQ multiplex PCR, and TCRdb kept only the in-frame ones, dropping some. This table holds about 220,000 clones, about 86% found once. The sequenced sample was PBMCs or T cells enriched from blood (not recorded which). This sequence joins TRBV5-5 and TRBJ2-2, with D perhaps TRBD2 (6 bases). This TCR was recovered from a woman aged 40 to 55 with acute COVID-19. The chain's CDR3 is CASSRQTSSGSGELFF. The CDR3 region has the DNA TGTGCCAGCAGCCGGCAGACTAGTTCAGGATCCGGGGAGCTGTTTTTT. The variable domain in full, with the rest retrieved from reference TRBV5-5 and TRBJ2-2, is DAGVTQSPTHLIKTRGQQVTLRCSPISGHKSVSWYQQVLGQGPQFIFQYYEKEERGRGNFPDRFSARQFPNYSSELNVNALLLGDSALYLCASSRQTSSGSGELFFGEGSRLTVL.